The 7 T cell receptor beta chains given below trace back to one sample, sequenced in a study of blood T cell repertoires in COVID-19. Assay: immunoSEQ multiplex PCR; the TCRdb copy retains only in-frame clones and omits some. The sample includes around 380,000 clones, roughly 80% of them seen just once. Input material: peripheral blood. The receptors come from a human donor with acute or convalescent COVID-19. The donor label of this sample is uncertain.

The chain employs TRBV6-5 and TRBJ2-3; TRBD1 matches 9 bases. Germline loops: CDR1 MNHEY, CDR2 SVGAGI. The CDR3 length is 14 residues. The junction had 1 base not matched to a gene; V was cut back by 2 bases and J by 4 bases. CDR3: CASSYGTGSDTQYF. As DNA, the CDR3 is TGTGCCAGCAGTTACGGGACAGGGTCAGATACGCAGTATTTT.

The V and J genes are TRBV6-2 or TRBV6-3 and TRBJ1-2, with TRBD1 identical over 7 bases. Trimming at V came to 6 bases and at J to 3 bases, leaving 4 bases not matched to a gene. This CDR3 spans 13 amino acids. CDR1 and CDR2 (germline): MNHEY, SVGEGT. The DNA for the CDR3 is TGTGCCAGCAGCCCCGGGACAGACTATGGCTACACCTTC. Protein: CASSPGTDYGYTF.

The V and J genes are TRBV4-2 and TRBJ2-1; 10 nucleotides agree with TRBD2. V dropped 1 base and J dropped 4; count of bases not matched to a gene: 10. This CDR3 spans 18 amino acids. CDR1 is LGHNA and CDR2 is YNFKEQ in the germline V gene. The CDR3 DNA is TGTGCCAGCAGCCAAGCAGCAGTAGCGGGGGGTTTGTACAATGAGCAGTTCTTC. It yields the protein CASSQAAVAGGLYNEQFF.

The chain combines TRBV18 with TRBJ1-2; 8 nucleotides agree with TRBD1. The V gene end was trimmed by 1 base and the J gene end by 5 bases; junction bases not matched to a gene: 9. The V gene's germline CDR1 is KGHSH and CDR2 LQKENI. The CDR3 totals 16 residues. This CDR3 is CASSPQVSTGAYGYTF. The DNA of the CDR3 is TGTGCCAGCTCACCACAGGTGTCGACAGGGGCGTATGGCTACACCTTC.

V gene TRBV18 combines with J gene TRBJ2-5; 7 bases match TRBD1. Germline-derived CDR1 and CDR2 are KGHSH and LQKENI. The CDR3 has 16 residues. V was pared by 5 bases and J by 5 bases, with 14 bases of the junction left unmatched. The CDR3 loop reads CASSNLQGRRSETQYF. CDR3 sequence (DNA): TGTGCCAGCTCAAATCTACAGGGGCGCAGGAGTGAGACCCAGTACTTC.

V gene TRBV18 combines with J gene TRBJ2-1; TRBD1 matches 9 bases. Germline assignment: CDR1 KGHSH and CDR2 LQKENI. The CDR3 contains 15 residues. The V and J ends lost 3 bases and 8 bases, in that order; junction bases with no gene match: 8. The DNA of the CDR3 is TGTGCCAGCTCACCGAGGAGGACAGGGGACGATGAGCAGTTCTTC. Amino acid sequence: CASSPRRTGDDEQFF.

This clone was recorded once. The gene calls are TRBV7-2 and TRBJ2-7; 11 bases agree with TRBD2. The CDR3 is 16 amino acids. V gave up 5 bases and J gave up 4 bases; unmatched junction bases: 10. Germline CDR1 and CDR2: SGHTA and FQGNSA. CDR3 nucleotides: TGTGCCAGCAGCGCCTTTCGACTAGCGGGGCGATACGAGCAGTACTTC. This translates into CASSAFRLAGRYEQYF.